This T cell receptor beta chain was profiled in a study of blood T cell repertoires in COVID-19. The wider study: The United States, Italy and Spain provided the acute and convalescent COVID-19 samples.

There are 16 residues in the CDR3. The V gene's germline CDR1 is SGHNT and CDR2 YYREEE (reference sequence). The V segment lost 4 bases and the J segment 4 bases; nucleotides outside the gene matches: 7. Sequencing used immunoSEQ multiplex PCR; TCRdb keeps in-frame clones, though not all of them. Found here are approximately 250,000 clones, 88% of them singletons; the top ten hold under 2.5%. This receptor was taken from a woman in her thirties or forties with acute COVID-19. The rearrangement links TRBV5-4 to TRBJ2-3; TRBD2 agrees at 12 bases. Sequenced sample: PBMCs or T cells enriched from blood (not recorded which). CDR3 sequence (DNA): TGTGCCAGCAGCCACCCTAGCGGGGGGGCAGCAGATACGCAGTATTTT. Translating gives CASSHPSGGAADTQYF.